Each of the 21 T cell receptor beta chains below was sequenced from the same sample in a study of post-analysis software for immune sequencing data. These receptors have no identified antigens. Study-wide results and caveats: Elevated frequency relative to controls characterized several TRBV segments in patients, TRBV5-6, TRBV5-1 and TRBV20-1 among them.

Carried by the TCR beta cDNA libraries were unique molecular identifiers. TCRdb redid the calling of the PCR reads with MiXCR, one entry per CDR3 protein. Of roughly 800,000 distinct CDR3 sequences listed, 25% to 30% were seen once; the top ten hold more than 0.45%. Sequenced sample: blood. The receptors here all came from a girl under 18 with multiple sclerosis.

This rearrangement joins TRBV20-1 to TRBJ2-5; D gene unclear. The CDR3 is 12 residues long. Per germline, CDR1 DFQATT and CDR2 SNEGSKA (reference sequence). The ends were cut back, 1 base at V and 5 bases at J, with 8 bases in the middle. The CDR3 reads CSARVGPETQYF. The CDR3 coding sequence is TGCAGTGCTAGAGTGGGTCCGGAGACCCAGTACTTC.

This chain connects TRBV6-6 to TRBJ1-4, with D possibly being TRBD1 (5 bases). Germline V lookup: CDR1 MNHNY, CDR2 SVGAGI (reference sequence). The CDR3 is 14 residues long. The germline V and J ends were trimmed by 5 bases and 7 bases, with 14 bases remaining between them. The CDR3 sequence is CASSLQERSEKLFF. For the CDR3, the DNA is TGTGCCAGCAGTCTACAGGAACGTTCTGAAAAACTGTTTTTT.

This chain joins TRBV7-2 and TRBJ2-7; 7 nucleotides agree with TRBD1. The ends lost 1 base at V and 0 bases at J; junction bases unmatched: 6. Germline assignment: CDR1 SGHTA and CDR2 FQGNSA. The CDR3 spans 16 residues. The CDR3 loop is CASSLEGAVGSYEQYF. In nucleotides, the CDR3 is TGTGCCAGCAGCTTAGAGGGGGCAGTTGGCTCCTACGAGCAGTACTTC.

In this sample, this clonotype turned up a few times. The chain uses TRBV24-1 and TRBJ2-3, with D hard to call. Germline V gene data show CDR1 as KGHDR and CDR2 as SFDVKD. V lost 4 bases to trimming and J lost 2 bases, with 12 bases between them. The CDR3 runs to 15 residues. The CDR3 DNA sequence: TGTGCCACCAGTGACGGACCGGAATCCACAGATACGCAGTATTTT. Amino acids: CATSDGPESTDTQYF.

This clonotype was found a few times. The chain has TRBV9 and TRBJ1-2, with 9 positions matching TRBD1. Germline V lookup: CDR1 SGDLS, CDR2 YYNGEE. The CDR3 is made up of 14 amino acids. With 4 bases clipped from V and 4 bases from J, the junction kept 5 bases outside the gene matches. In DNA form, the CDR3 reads TGTGCCAGCAGCCCCAAGACAGGGGGCTATGGCTACACCTTC. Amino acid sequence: CASSPKTGGYGYTF.

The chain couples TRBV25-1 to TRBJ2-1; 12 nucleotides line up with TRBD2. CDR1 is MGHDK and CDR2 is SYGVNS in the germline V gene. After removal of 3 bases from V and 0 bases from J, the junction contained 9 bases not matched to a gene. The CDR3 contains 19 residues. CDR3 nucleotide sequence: TGTGCCAGCAGTGACACCGGGACTAGCGGGCCTAGCTCCTACAATGAGCAGTTCTTC. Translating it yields CASSDTGTSGPSSYNEQFF.

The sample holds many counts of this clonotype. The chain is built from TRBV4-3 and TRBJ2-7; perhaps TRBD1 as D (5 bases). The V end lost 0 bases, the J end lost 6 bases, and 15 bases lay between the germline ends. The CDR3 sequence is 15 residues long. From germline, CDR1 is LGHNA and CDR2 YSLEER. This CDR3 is CASSQDPGPGFEQYF. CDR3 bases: TGCGCCAGCAGCCAAGATCCTGGGCCAGGGTTCGAGCAGTACTTC.

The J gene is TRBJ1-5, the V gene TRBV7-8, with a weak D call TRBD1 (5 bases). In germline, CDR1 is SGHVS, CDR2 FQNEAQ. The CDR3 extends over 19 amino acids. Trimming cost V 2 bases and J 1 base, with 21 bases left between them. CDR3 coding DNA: TGTGCCAGCAGCTTACAACCCTCAGGTGGGGGTCTGAGCAATCAGCCCCAGCATTTT. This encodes CASSLQPSGGGLSNQPQHF.

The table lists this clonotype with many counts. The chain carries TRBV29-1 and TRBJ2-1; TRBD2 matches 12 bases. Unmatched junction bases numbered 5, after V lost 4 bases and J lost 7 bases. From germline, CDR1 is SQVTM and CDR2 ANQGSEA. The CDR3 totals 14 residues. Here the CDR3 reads CSVATSGSGNEQFF. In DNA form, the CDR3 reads TGCAGCGTTGCGACTAGCGGGAGCGGGAATGAGCAGTTCTTC.

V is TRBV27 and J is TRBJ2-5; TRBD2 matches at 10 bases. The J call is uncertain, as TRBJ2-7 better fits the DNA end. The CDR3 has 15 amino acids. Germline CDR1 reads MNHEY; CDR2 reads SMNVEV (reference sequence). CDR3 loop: CASSLLAGVVAEQYF. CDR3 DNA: TGTGCCAGCAGTTTACTAGCGGGAGTCGTCGCCGAGCAGTACTTC.

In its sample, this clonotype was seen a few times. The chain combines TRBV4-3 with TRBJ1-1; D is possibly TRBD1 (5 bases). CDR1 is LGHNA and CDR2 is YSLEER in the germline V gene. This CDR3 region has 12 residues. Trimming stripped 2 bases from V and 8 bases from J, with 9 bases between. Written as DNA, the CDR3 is TGCGCCAGCAGCCAATTAGGGGCAGAAGCTTTCTTT. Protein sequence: CASSQLGAEAFF.

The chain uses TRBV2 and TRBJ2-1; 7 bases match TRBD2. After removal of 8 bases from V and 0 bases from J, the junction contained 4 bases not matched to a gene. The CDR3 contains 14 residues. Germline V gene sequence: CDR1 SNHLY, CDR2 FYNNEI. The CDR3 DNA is TGTGCCAGCCTACTAGCGAACTCCTACAATGAGCAGTTCTTC. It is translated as CASLLANSYNEQFF.

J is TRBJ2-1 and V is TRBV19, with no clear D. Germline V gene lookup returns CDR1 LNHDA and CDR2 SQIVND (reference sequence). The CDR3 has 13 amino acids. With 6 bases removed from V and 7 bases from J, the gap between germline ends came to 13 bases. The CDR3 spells CASRTTNGNEQFF. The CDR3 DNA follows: TGTGCCAGTAGAACGACCAACGGGAATGAGCAGTTCTTC.

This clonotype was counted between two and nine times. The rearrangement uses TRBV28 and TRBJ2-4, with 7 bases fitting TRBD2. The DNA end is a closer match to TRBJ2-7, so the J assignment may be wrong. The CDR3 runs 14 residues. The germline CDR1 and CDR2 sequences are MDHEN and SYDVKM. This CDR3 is CASSPGLSNYEQYF. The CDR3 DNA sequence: TGTGCCAGCAGTCCGGGACTATCCAATTACGAGCAGTACTTC.

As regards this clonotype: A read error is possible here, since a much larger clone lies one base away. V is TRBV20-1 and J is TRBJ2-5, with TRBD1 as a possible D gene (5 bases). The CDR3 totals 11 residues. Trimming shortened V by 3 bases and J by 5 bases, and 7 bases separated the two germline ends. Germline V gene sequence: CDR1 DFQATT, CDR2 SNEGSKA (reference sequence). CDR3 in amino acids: CSASKGETQYF. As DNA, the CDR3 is TGCAGTGCTAGTAAGGGGGAGACCCAGTACTTC.

CDR3 residues: CASSLFRDNQPQHF. The CDR3 DNA reads as TGTGCCAGCAGCTTGTTCCGGGACAATCAGCCCCAGCATTTT. V gene TRBV7-2 combines with J gene TRBJ1-5; no definite D call. Trimming took off 3 bases at V and 3 bases at J, with 9 bases between the two ends. The CDR3 is 14 amino acids. Germline V gene sequence: CDR1 SGHTA, CDR2 FQGNSA. Full variable domain (missing parts from reference TRBV7-2 and TRBJ1-5): GAGVSQSPSNKVTEKGKDVELRCDPISGHTALYWYRQSLGQGLEFLIYFQGNSAPDKSGLPSDRFSAERTGGSVSTLTIQRTQQEDSAVYLCASSLFRDNQPQHFGDGTRLSIL.

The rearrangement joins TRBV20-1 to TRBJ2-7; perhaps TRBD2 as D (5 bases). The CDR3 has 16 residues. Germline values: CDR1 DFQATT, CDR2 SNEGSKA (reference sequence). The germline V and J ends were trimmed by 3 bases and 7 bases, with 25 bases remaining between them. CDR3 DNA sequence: TGCAGTGCTAGCGACATCGGGAAAACCCCCTACAATGAGCAGTACTTC. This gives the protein CSASDIGKTPYNEQYF.

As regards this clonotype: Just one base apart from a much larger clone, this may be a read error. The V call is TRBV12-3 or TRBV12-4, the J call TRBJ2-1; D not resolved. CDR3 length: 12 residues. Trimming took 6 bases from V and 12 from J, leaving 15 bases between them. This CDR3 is CASRTTPIGQFF. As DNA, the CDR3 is TGTGCCAGCAGGACGACTCCCATTGGGCAGTTCTTC.

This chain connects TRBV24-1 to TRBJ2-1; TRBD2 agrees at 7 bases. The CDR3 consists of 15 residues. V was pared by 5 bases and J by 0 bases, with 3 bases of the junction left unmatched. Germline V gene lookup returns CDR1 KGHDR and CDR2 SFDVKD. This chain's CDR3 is CATSAGGSSYNEQFF. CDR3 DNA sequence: TGTGCCACCAGTGCCGGCGGGAGCTCCTACAATGAGCAGTTCTTC.

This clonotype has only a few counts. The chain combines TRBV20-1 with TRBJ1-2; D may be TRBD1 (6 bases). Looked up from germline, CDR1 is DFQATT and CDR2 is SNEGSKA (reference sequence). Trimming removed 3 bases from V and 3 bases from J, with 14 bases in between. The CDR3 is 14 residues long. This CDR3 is CSASPPGGHYGYTF. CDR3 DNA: TGCAGTGCTAGCCCCCCGGGGGGCCACTATGGCTACACCTTC.

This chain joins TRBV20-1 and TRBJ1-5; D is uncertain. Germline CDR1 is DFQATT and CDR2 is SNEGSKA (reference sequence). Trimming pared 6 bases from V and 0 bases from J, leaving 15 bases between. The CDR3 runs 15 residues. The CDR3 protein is CSANPRTYSNQPQHF. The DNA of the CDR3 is TGCAGTGCCAACCCCCGGACGTATAGCAATCAGCCCCAGCATTTT.